A selection of T cell receptor beta chains follows, all from one sample in a study of tumor and adjacent non-tumor tissue in lung cancer. TCRdb called the multiplex PCR reads again in MiXCR, with one record for every CDR3 protein. The table lists roughly 69,000 distinct CDR3 sequences, around 82% of them singletons, with more than 35% in the top ten. Sequencing used distant non-tumor lung tissue. The receptors derive from a man in his 60s with non-small cell lung cancer. Both conserved end residues are part of each CDR3. The D gene is left open where the match is weak. A clone size is listed for some rows: how often the clone was seen (once, few, many), or a class if it is expanded.

clone_size: NA
v_call: TRBV4-1
d_call: NA
j_call: TRBJ2-1
cdr3_nt: TGCACCAGCAGCCAAGATTTTCGCTGGGACTCCTACAATGAGCAGTTCTTC
cdr3_aa: CTSSQDFRWDSYNEQFF

clone_size: many
v_call: TRBV5-1
d_call: TRBD2
j_call: TRBJ2-1
cdr3_nt: TGCGCCAGCAGCTTGGGCACCGGGACTAGCGGGAGGCCATCCTACAATGAGCAGTTCTTC
cdr3_aa: CASSLGTGTSGRPSYNEQFF

clone_size: NA
v_call: TRBV6-5
d_call: NA
j_call: TRBJ2-7
cdr3_nt: TGTGCCAGCCGTTTCGGACGGATCAACGAGCAGTACTTC
cdr3_aa: CASRFGRINEQYF

clone_size: once
v_call: TRBV5-6
d_call: NA
j_call: TRBJ2-1
cdr3_nt: TGTGCCAGCAGCCCGCTCCGGGGATCGAGGCTATCGGGCCCGCTCCAATACAATGAGCAGCTCTTC
cdr3_aa: CASSPLRGSRLSGPLQYNEQLF

clone_size: once
v_call: TRBV6-6
d_call: TRBD2
j_call: TRBJ2-1
cdr3_nt: TGTGCCAGCTGTTCAGAGCGGGAGTACTATGAGCAGTTCTTC
cdr3_aa: CASCSEREYYEQFF

clone_size: NA
v_call: TRBV11-1
d_call: TRBD2
j_call: TRBJ2-1
cdr3_nt: TGTGTCAGCTATCCAGGGACGCGGGGGGGATACAATGAGCAGTTCTTC
cdr3_aa: CVSYPGTRGGYNEQFF

clone_size: NA
v_call: TRBV28
d_call: NA
j_call: TRBJ2-3
cdr3_nt: TGTGACAGCAGTTTATGGGGGAGAGGGGATATGCAGTATTTT
cdr3_aa: CDSSLWGRGDMQYF

clone_size: NA
v_call: TRBV6-5
d_call: TRBD1
j_call: TRBJ1-1
cdr3_nt: TGTGCCAGCAGTTACGCCACAGGGGGCGTAGACGAAGCTTTCTTT
cdr3_aa: CASSYATGGVDEAFF

clone_size: NA
v_call: TRBV6-1
d_call: NA
j_call: TRBJ2-3
cdr3_nt: TGTGCCAGCAGTGATGGGCTGAGGGGTACGCAGTATTTT
cdr3_aa: CASSDGLRGTQYF

clone_size: NA
v_call: TRBV12-3/TRBV12-4
d_call: NA
j_call: TRBJ2-2
cdr3_nt: TGTGCCAGCAGTGACACGAACACCGGGGAGCTGTCTTTT
cdr3_aa: CASSDTNTGELSF

clone_size: once
v_call: TRBV6-5
d_call: TRBD1
j_call: TRBJ2-4
cdr3_nt: TGTGCCAGCATACAGGACAGGGGGCTAAGCGACATTCAGTACTTC
cdr3_aa: CASIQDRGLSDIQYF

clone_size: few
v_call: TRBV5-1
d_call: NA
j_call: TRBJ2-3
cdr3_nt: TGCGCCAGCAGCTTGGAGGGGCCGGCGGATACGCAGTATTTT
cdr3_aa: CASSLEGPADTQYF

clone_size: NA
v_call: TRBV11-1
d_call: NA
j_call: TRBJ2-1
cdr3_nt: TGTCTCAGCAGCCCCTCTTTCGGGGAGACCTACAATGAGCAGTTCTTC
cdr3_aa: CLSSPSFGETYNEQFF

clone_size: NA
v_call: TRBV12-3/TRBV12-4
d_call: TRBD1
j_call: TRBJ2-1
cdr3_nt: TGTGCCAGCAGTCATGGACAGGGCGGCGAGCAGTTCTTC
cdr3_aa: CASSHGQGGEQFF

clone_size: NA
v_call: TRBV2
d_call: NA
j_call: TRBJ2-7
cdr3_nt: TGTGCCAGCAGTGTTCCCACACGGGGGACCTACGAGCAGTACTTC
cdr3_aa: CASSVPTRGTYEQYF

clone_size: NA
v_call: TRBV24-1
d_call: NA
j_call: TRBJ2-3
cdr3_nt: TGTGCCACCAGTGAATATCCGGGGCTGGAGACAGATACGCTGTGTTTT
cdr3_aa: CATSEYPGLETDTLCF

clone_size: NA
v_call: TRBV4-1
d_call: TRBD2
j_call: TRBJ2-5
cdr3_nt: TGCGCCAACAGCCCCAAGCGGGAGGGGAAAGAGACCCAGTACTTC
cdr3_aa: CANSPKREGKETQYF

clone_size: NA
v_call: TRBV5-6
d_call: NA
j_call: TRBJ2-1
cdr3_nt: TGTACCAGCAGCCTCGAACACAATGAGCGGTTCTTC
cdr3_aa: CTSSLEHNERFF

clone_size: NA
v_call: TRBV29-1
d_call: NA
j_call: TRBJ1-1
cdr3_nt: TGCAGCCTTGTTGTTGGAGGGGTCGGCACTGAAGCTTTCTTT
cdr3_aa: CSLVVGGVGTEAFF

clone_size: NA
v_call: TRBV6-1
d_call: NA
j_call: TRBJ2-6
cdr3_nt: TGTGCCAGCAGCTCAGAGGGGGTGACTGGTGCCAACGTCCTGACTTTC
cdr3_aa: CASSSEGVTGANVLTF